These 5 T cell receptor beta chains share one sample of origin, sequenced in a study of regulatory T cells in long-lasting Graves disease. The time point: newly diagnosed GD, antithyroid drugs for less than 3 months. The authors made the TCR library using RNA they extracted from PBMCs. Arm-PCR of CDR3 regions and iRepertoire HTBI primers were used to build TCR beta libraries. Each CDR3 protein gets one entry after TCRdb re-called the multiplex PCR reads with MiXCR. The sample shows approximately 540,000 distinct CDR3 sequences, about 12% of them seen only once. The same sample was also used in a study of T cells in Graves' hyperthyroidism and ophthalmopathy.

Sequenced material: peripheral blood mononuclear cells (PBMCs), taken at new diagnosis, from a patient treated with antithyroid drugs. These receptors all come from a woman aged 25-40 years with Graves disease.

This clonotype was observed many times. The V call is TRBV6-9, the J call TRBJ2-4, with D perhaps matching TRBD1 (6 bases). The CDR3 totals 14 residues. V lost 4 bases and J lost 0, with 7 bases in between. Germline V gene data show CDR1 as MNHGY and CDR2 as SVAAGI. CDR3 nucleotide sequence: TGTGCCAGCAGTTCAGGGGCAGCCAAAAACATTCAGTACTTC. This encodes CASSSGAAKNIQYF.

V usage is TRBV29-1 and J usage is TRBJ2-1; TRBD2 is a possible D gene (6 bases). V lost 8 bases, J lost 0 bases, and 11 bases lay in between. Germline V lookup: CDR1 SQVTM, CDR2 ANQGSEA. This CDR3 spans 13 amino acids. CDR3 DNA sequence: TGCAGCTTTCGGGAGTCCTCCTACAATGAGCAGTTCTTC. Amino acid sequence: CSFRESSYNEQFF.

This clonotype appeared many times. The chain employs TRBV30 and TRBJ1-1, with a weak D call TRBD1 (6 bases). CDR3 length: 15 residues. Germline V gene data show CDR1 as GTSNPN and CDR2 as SVGIG (reference sequence). Trimming took off 4 bases at V and 0 bases at J, with 15 bases between the two ends. CDR3 DNA sequence: TGTGCCTGGAATAAACTCGGGGGCGTGAACACTGAAGCTTTCTTT. Protein sequence: CAWNKLGGVNTEAFF.

This clonotype has only a few counts. This rearrangement joins TRBV7-6 to TRBJ2-5; D possibly corresponds to TRBD1 (6 bases). Germline assignment: CDR1 SGHVS and CDR2 FNYEAQ. V was pared by 3 bases and J by 5 bases, with 13 bases between. The CDR3 sequence is 14 residues long. This CDR3 reads CASSFNTGSETQYF. The CDR3 bases are TGTGCCAGCAGCTTTAACACAGGGAGCGAGACCCAGTACTTC.

This clonotype has at least ten counts. The chain carries TRBV19 and TRBJ2-3; 10 bases are shared with TRBD2. The CDR3 runs 16 residues. The J segment lost 4 bases and the V segment lost 1 base, leaving 5 bases of the junction unmatched. Per the germline V gene, CDR1 is LNHDA and CDR2 is SQIVND (reference sequence). CDR3 in amino acids: CASSIGASGSPDTQYF. The CDR3 DNA reads as TGTGCCAGTAGTATAGGGGCTAGCGGGAGTCCAGATACGCAGTATTTT.